The next 23 T cell receptor beta chains were all read from a single sample in a study of technical replicates of blood from a handful of donors. Sequenced by immunoSEQ multiplex PCR; TCRdb stores in-frame clones only, minus some. The sample includes roughly 80,000 clones, approximately 93% of them seen just once. Sequenced sample: T cells isolated from PBMCs. The origin of the receptors is a human donor in good health.

The J gene is TRBJ1-1, the V gene TRBV19; possible D gene TRBD1, 5 bases. Per germline, CDR1 LNHDA and CDR2 SQIVND (reference sequence). With 8 bases removed from V and 4 bases from J, the gap between germline ends came to 14 bases. This CDR3 contains 13 residues. Written as DNA, the CDR3 is TGTGCCAGTCTCCGACAGCTGGGCACTGAAGCTTTCTTT. Its translation is CASLRQLGTEAFF.

The chain combines TRBV11-3 with TRBJ2-7, with TRBD1 matching over 9 bases. This CDR3 spans 16 amino acids. Trimming at V came to 5 bases and at J to 1 base, leaving 9 bases not matched to a gene. Germline CDR1 is SGHNT and CDR2 is YENEEA. The CDR3 DNA follows: TGTGCCAGCAGCACATGGGGGACAGGGACTTCCTACGAGCAGTACTTC. It is translated as CASSTWGTGTSYEQYF.

This clone was detected once. The chain links TRBV5-1 to TRBJ2-5; 11 bases are shared with TRBD1. This CDR3 comprises 15 residues. J lost 5 bases, V lost 3 bases, and 6 bases had no gene match. Germline loops: CDR1 SGHRS, CDR2 YFSETQ. The CDR3 nucleotides read TGCGCCAGCAGCTGGGGACAGGGGGGGGCGGAGACCCAGTACTTC. Protein sequence: CASSWGQGGAETQYF.

In DNA, the CDR3 is TGTGCCAGCAGCCCGCTAGCGGGAGAGGTCTACGAGCAGTACTTC. It specifies CASSPLAGEVYEQYF. J is TRBJ2-7 and V is TRBV6-5; 10 positions match TRBD2. The junction had 8 bases not matched to a gene; V was cut back by 6 bases and J by 3 bases. Germline CDR1 is MNHEY and CDR2 is SVGAGI. The CDR3 totals 15 residues.

V and J are TRBV27 and TRBJ1-2; unclear D gene. Between the trimmed V and J ends, which lost 3 bases and 0 bases, there was a span of 5 bases. This CDR3 region has 13 residues. Germline V gene data show CDR1 as MNHEY and CDR2 as SMNVEV (reference sequence). The CDR3 reads CASSFAANYGYTF. In nucleotides, the CDR3 is TGTGCCAGCAGTTTCGCAGCTAACTATGGCTACACCTTC.

The V gene is TRBV11-2, the J gene TRBJ1-5; no reliable D call. The V end lost 3 bases, the J end lost 5 bases, and 20 bases lay between the germline ends. CDR3 length equals 17 residues. The germline V gene has CDR1 SGHAT and CDR2 FQNNGV. CDR3 residues: CASSLTPFSGKDQPQHF. CDR3 bases: TGTGCCAGCAGCTTGACCCCATTTTCAGGAAAAGATCAGCCCCAGCATTTT.

This chain links TRBV7-9 with TRBJ1-1; D uncertain. Trimming removed 0 bases at V and 2 bases at J, with 4 bases between. The germline V gene has CDR1 SEHNR and CDR2 FQNEAQ (reference sequence). This CDR3 is built from 13 residues. Here the CDR3 reads CASSLAGNTEAFF. CDR3 coding DNA: TGTGCCAGCAGCTTAGCCGGTAACACTGAAGCTTTCTTT.

The rearrangement links TRBV29-1 to TRBJ2-5; D may be TRBD1 (6 bases). Germline CDR1 SQVTM, CDR2 ANQGSEA. The germline V and J ends were trimmed by 4 bases and 4 bases, with 13 bases remaining between them. This CDR3 comprises 13 residues. The CDR3 coding sequence is TGCAGCGTTGGTGGGGGCGATTTAGAGACCCAGTACTTC. Translating it yields CSVGGGDLETQYF.

The chain carries TRBV7-8 and TRBJ1-5; TRBD1 is a possible D gene (6 bases). The CDR3 extends over 17 amino acids. Trimming shortened V by 6 bases and J by 0 bases, and 18 bases separated the two germline ends. Germline CDR1 is SGHVS and CDR2 is FQNEAQ. In DNA, the CDR3 is TGTGCCAGCAGTTTACAAAAAACAGGGAATAGCAATCAGCCCCAGCATTTT. This sequence encodes CASSLQKTGNSNQPQHF.

The V call is TRBV6-6, the J call TRBJ1-5; 11 nucleotides line up with TRBD1. Germline V gene lookup returns CDR1 MNHNY and CDR2 SVGAGI (reference sequence). J was trimmed by 3 bases and V by 6 bases; bases with no gene match: 7. This CDR3 has 16 amino acids. The CDR3 reads CASSPPGQGVNQPQHF. The CDR3 DNA reads as TGTGCCAGCAGCCCCCCGGGACAGGGGGTCAATCAGCCCCAGCATTTT.

This CDR3 reads CASSAVGTGTSYEQYF. CDR3 DNA sequence: TGTGCCAGCAGTGCCGTCGGGACAGGTACCTCCTACGAGCAGTACTTC. The chain combines TRBV27 with TRBJ2-7, with TRBD1 matching over 8 bases. CDR3 length: 16 residues. The trim removed 5 bases at V and 0 bases at J, leaving 9 bases unmatched. Per the germline V gene, CDR1 is MNHEY and CDR2 is SMNVEV (reference sequence).

The J gene is TRBJ1-4, the V gene TRBV9; 7 bases are shared with TRBD1. V was pared by 2 bases and J by 7 bases, with 8 bases of the junction left unmatched. The germline gives CDR1 SGDLS, CDR2 YYNGEE. This CDR3 has 15 amino acids. DNA of the CDR3: TGTGCCAGCAGCGTCAGAACAGGGGTTGGTGAAAAACTGTTTTTT. Its translation is CASSVRTGVGEKLFF.

The genes are TRBV7-2 and TRBJ2-7; 9 nucleotides agree with TRBD2. Germline V gene sequence: CDR1 SGHTA, CDR2 FQGNSA. This CDR3 spans 16 amino acids. V shed 1 base, J shed 4 bases, and the junction held 8 bases outside the gene matches. Here the CDR3 DNA reads TGTGCCAGCAGCTTAGGCGCGGGAGGGCCGAGGTACGAGCAGTACTTC. It yields the protein CASSLGAGGPRYEQYF. Full variable domain (missing parts from reference TRBV7-2 and TRBJ2-7): GAGVSQSPSNKVTEKGKDVELRCDPISGHTALYWYRQSLGQGLEFLIYFQGNSAPDKSGLPSDRFSAERTGGSVSTLTIQRTQQEDSAVYLCASSLGAGGPRYEQYFGPGTRLTVT.

The V gene is TRBV6-5, the J gene TRBJ2-1, with 10 bases that match TRBD1. The CDR3 is 13 residues long. Unmatched junction bases numbered 4, after V lost 6 bases and J lost 8 bases. Per the germline V gene, CDR1 is MNHEY and CDR2 is SVGAGI. For the CDR3, the DNA is TGTGCCAGCAGCGGGACAGGGGATTATGAGCAGTTCTTC. Amino acid sequence: CASSGTGDYEQFF.

J is TRBJ1-5 and V is TRBV10-1; maybe TRBD1 (6 bases). The CDR3 sequence is 13 residues long. CDR1 is WNHNN, CDR2 SYGVQD, per germline (reference sequence). V was clipped by 6 bases and J by 7 bases, with 13 bases between them. CDR3: CASRQGEGQPQHF. In nucleotides, the CDR3 is TGCGCCAGCAGACAGGGAGAGGGACAGCCCCAGCATTTT.

The CDR3 sequence is CASSFSQGYGYTF. DNA for the CDR3: TGTGCCAGCAGTTTTTCACAGGGCTATGGCTACACCTTC. This chain uses TRBV27 with TRBJ1-2; the D gene is possibly TRBD1 (6 bases). In germline, CDR1 is MNHEY, CDR2 SMNVEV (reference sequence). V gave up 3 bases and J gave up 4 bases, with 9 bases separating them. The CDR3 extends over 13 amino acids.

The chain is built from TRBV5-1 and TRBJ2-3, with 7 bases identical to TRBD1. There are 14 residues in the CDR3. The V gene end was trimmed by 7 bases and the J gene end by 2 bases; junction bases not matched to a gene: 7. Germline values: CDR1 SGHRS, CDR2 YFSETQ. CDR3 bases: TGCGCCAGCCGCTCGACAGGGCTCACAGATACGCAGTATTTT. Residues: CASRSTGLTDTQYF.

This rearrangement joins TRBV7-3 to TRBJ2-1; TRBD2 matches 15 bases. J gave up 6 bases and V 4 bases, and 10 bases lay outside the gene matches. Germline CDR1 reads SGHTA; CDR2 reads FQGTGA. The CDR3 is 18 residues long. Here the CDR3 reads CASSSPHGLAGGFNEQFF. The CDR3, as DNA: TGTGCCAGCAGCTCCCCCCACGGACTAGCGGGAGGGTTCAATGAGCAGTTCTTC.

This clone has just a few counts. The rearrangement links TRBV6-5 to TRBJ1-1, with TRBD1 matching 8 bases. The CDR3 contains 14 residues. V lost 6 bases and J lost 4; bases outside the gene matches: 7. The V gene's germline CDR1 is MNHEY and CDR2 SVGAGI. CDR3 bases: TGTGCCAGCAGCAAGACAGGGGAATTCACTGAAGCTTTCTTT. This gives the protein CASSKTGEFTEAFF.

This sequence joins TRBV10-3 and TRBJ2-7; 16 positions match TRBD2. The germline V gene has CDR1 ENHRY and CDR2 SYGVKD. This CDR3 has 16 amino acids. J was trimmed by 5 bases and V by 1 base; bases with no gene match: 2. The CDR3 coding sequence is TGTGCCATCAGTGAGTTGGGGACTAGCGGGAGGGACGAGCAGTACTTC. This encodes CAISELGTSGRDEQYF.

This sequence joins TRBV7-6 and TRBJ2-3, with D perhaps matching TRBD2 (6 bases). CDR1 is SGHVS, CDR2 FNYEAQ, per germline. CDR3 length: 13 residues. Trimming left V 5 bases short and J 6 bases short, with 12 bases between. The CDR3 loop is CASSHLAEDTQYF. In nucleotides, the CDR3 is TGTGCCAGCAGCCATTTAGCGGAGGATACGCAGTATTTT.

V usage is TRBV5-5 and J usage is TRBJ1-5; weak D call: TRBD1 (5 bases). Germline V lookup: CDR1 SGHKS, CDR2 YYEKEE (reference sequence). V lost 4 bases to trimming and J lost 8 bases, with 19 bases between them. CDR3 length: 15 residues. In DNA form, the CDR3 reads TGTGCCAGCAGCCCTCGCAGGACAATGTTCGAGCCCCAGCATTTT. It translates to CASSPRRTMFEPQHF.

The J gene is TRBJ2-2, the V gene TRBV23-1; the D gene is possibly TRBD2 (5 bases). TRBV23-1 is placed among ORFs of uncertain function. Trimming stripped 2 bases from V and 9 bases from J, with 28 bases between. CDR3 length: 19 residues. CDR3 sequence: CASSQNPKDRTEDHRELFF. As DNA, the CDR3 is TGCGCCAGCAGTCAAAACCCAAAGGACCGGACGGAGGATCACAGGGAGCTGTTTTTT.